Each of the 29 T cell receptor beta chains below was sequenced from the same sample in a study of CD8 T cells in ankylosing spondylitis. MiXCR, run by TCRdb on the 5' RACE reads, gives a single entry per CDR3 protein. Here the sample spans a few hundred thousand distinct CDR3 sequences, under 20% being singletons. Sequences were obtained from blood, either unsorted or a sorted T cell fraction (not recorded which). These receptors were obtained from a male donor with ankylosing spondylitis or in good health (not recorded which).

With respect to this clonotype: A much larger clone sits a single nucleotide away, making a read error possible. The chain links TRBV4-3 to TRBJ2-2; TRBD2 is a possible D gene (6 bases). Trimming removed 4 bases from V and 6 bases from J, with 9 bases in between. CDR1 is LGHNA, CDR2 YSLEER, per germline. The CDR3 length is 13 residues. The CDR3 DNA sequence: TGCGCCAGCAGCCCAGGAGGGGCCGGGGAGCTGTTTTTT. Translated, it gives CASSPGGAGELFF.

This clonotype was counted only a few times. The chain couples TRBV29-1 to TRBJ2-5; 8 nucleotides align to TRBD1. The length of the CDR3 is 15 residues. Germline V CDR1 and CDR2: SQVTM, ANQGSEA. The junction had 9 bases not matched to a gene; V was cut back by 6 bases and J by 0 bases. The CDR3 coding sequence is TGCAGCGTGGAACAGGGGGTTGACTACCAAGAGACCCAGTACTTC. Protein product: CSVEQGVDYQETQYF.

A few counts support this clonotype. The chain carries TRBV7-9 and TRBJ2-2; perhaps D is TRBD1 or TRBD2 (6 bases each). CDR1 and CDR2 (germline): SEHNR, FQNEAQ (reference sequence). The CDR3 runs to 16 residues. The ends were cut back, 4 bases at V and 2 bases at J, with 14 bases in the middle. The chain's CDR3 is CASSSDSGANTGELFF. CDR3 sequence (DNA): TGTGCCAGCAGCTCAGACTCGGGGGCAAACACCGGGGAGCTGTTTTTT.

There are a few counts of this clonotype. The chain has TRBV28 and TRBJ2-3, with 15 bases lining up with TRBD2. CDR1 and CDR2 from the germline V gene are MDHEN and SYDVKM. Losses at the gene ends were 4 bases for V and 4 bases for J; bases not matched to a gene: 12. The CDR3 has 19 residues. CDR3: CASSSPRLGTSGRSDTQYF. In DNA, the CDR3 is TGTGCCAGCAGTTCGCCGCGTCTTGGGACTAGCGGGAGGTCAGATACGCAGTATTTT. The complete variable domain, with remaining parts taken from reference TRBV28 and TRBJ2-3, reads DVKVTQSSRYLVKRTGEKVFLECVQDMDHENMFWYRQDPGLGLRLIYFSYDVKMKEKGDIPEGYSVSREKKERFSLILESASTNQTSMYLCASSSPRLGTSGRSDTQYFGPGTRLTVL.

V is TRBV4-2 and J is TRBJ2-3; tentatively, D is TRBD1 (5 bases). The CDR3 length is 15 residues. V was cut by 2 bases and J by 0 bases, with 9 bases left in between. CDR1 LGHNA and CDR2 YNFKEQ come from the germline V gene. This CDR3 reads CASSQSTDSTDTQYF. In DNA, the CDR3 is TGTGCCAGCAGCCAATCGACAGATAGCACAGATACGCAGTATTTT.

The rearrangement uses TRBV18 and TRBJ2-3; TRBD2 is a possible D gene (5 bases). CDR3 size: 16 residues. Trimming removed 0 bases at V and 0 bases at J, with 10 bases between. CDR1 KGHSH and CDR2 LQKENI come from the germline V gene. CDR3: CASSPPVASSTDTQYF. The CDR3, as DNA: TGTGCCAGCTCACCACCGGTAGCGTCTAGCACAGATACGCAGTATTTT.

CDR3 amino acids: CASSPGTSGSTDTQYF. DNA for the CDR3: TGTGCCAGCAGCCCCGGGACTAGCGGGAGCACAGATACGCAGTATTTT. V is TRBV7-9 and J is TRBJ2-3; TRBD2 matches at 12 bases. CDR3 length equals 16 residues. CDR1 SEHNR and CDR2 FQNEAQ come from the germline V gene (reference sequence). With 5 bases clipped from V and 0 bases from J, the junction kept 3 bases outside the gene matches. The whole variable domain, filled in from reference TRBV7-9 and TRBJ2-3, reads DTGVSQNPRHKITKRGQNVTFRCDPISEHNRLYWYRQTLGQGPEFLTYFQNEAQLEKSRLLSDRFSAERPKGSFSTLEIQRTEQGDSAMYLCASSPGTSGSTDTQYFGPGTRLTVL.

This clonotype showed up many times. V usage is TRBV29-1 and J usage is TRBJ2-1; TRBD1 aligns across 8 bases. CDR1 SQVTM and CDR2 ANQGSEA come from the germline V gene. The CDR3 spans 14 residues. V was pared by 7 bases and J by 0 bases, with 5 bases of the junction left unmatched. This CDR3 is CSGQGSSSYNEQFF. The CDR3 region has the DNA TGCAGCGGACAGGGGTCTAGCTCCTACAATGAGCAGTTCTTC.

This chain links TRBV4-3 with TRBJ1-4; no definite D call. The V gene lost 0 bases and the J gene lost 2 bases, with 10 bases spanning the gap. Germline values: CDR1 LGHNA, CDR2 YSLEER. CDR3 length equals 16 residues. CDR3 coding DNA: TGCGCCAGCAGCCAAGATAGGTCCAGGACTAATGAAAAACTGTTTTTT. It codes for CASSQDRSRTNEKLFF.

The chain links TRBV7-3 to TRBJ2-1; 7 bases align to TRBD1. The V segment lost 4 bases and the J segment 5 bases; nucleotides outside the gene matches: 5. Germline CDR1 SGHTA, CDR2 FQGTGA. The CDR3 sequence is 14 residues long. The CDR3 region is CASSSGDSDNEQFF. Here the CDR3 DNA reads TGTGCCAGCAGCTCAGGGGACAGCGACAATGAGCAGTTCTTC.

This clonotype was seen only a few times. The rearrangement uses TRBV6-1 and TRBJ2-7, with D maybe TRBD2 (5 bases). The V gene lost 5 bases and the J gene lost 3 bases, with 14 bases spanning the gap. Germline lookup yields CDR1 MNHNS and CDR2 SASEGT. The CDR3 contains 14 residues. The CDR3 loop reads CASSTRGGGYEQYF. Here the CDR3 DNA reads TGTGCCAGCAGTACAAGAGGAGGAGGCTACGAGCAGTACTTC.

This clonotype occurred many times. This chain links TRBV4-3 with TRBJ2-1; possible D gene TRBD2, 6 bases. CDR1 is LGHNA and CDR2 is YSLEER in the germline V gene. The CDR3 is 16 amino acids. The V end lost 0 bases, the J end lost 0 bases, and 9 bases lay between the germline ends. CDR3 sequence reads: CASSQDRAGSYNEQFF. The CDR3 bases are TGCGCCAGCAGCCAAGATCGAGCGGGCTCCTACAATGAGCAGTTCTTC.

The genes are TRBV15 and TRBJ2-3; TRBD2 matches 11 bases. V lost 0 bases to trimming and J lost 2 bases; unmatched junction nucleotides: 13. The CDR3 contains 20 residues. CDR1 LNHNV and CDR2 YYDKDF come from the germline V gene (reference sequence). The CDR3 spells CATSRDLASSGGINTDTQYF. CDR3 DNA sequence: TGTGCCACCAGCAGAGACTTAGCCTCTAGCGGGGGGATAAACACAGATACGCAGTATTTT.

This chain joins TRBV9 and TRBJ2-1; D gene uncertain. V shed 3 bases and J shed 0 bases, with 10 bases lying between them. The germline V gene encodes CDR1 SGDLS and CDR2 YYNGEE. This CDR3 has 15 amino acids. The CDR3 is CASSAGMSSYNEQFF. In DNA, the CDR3 is TGTGCCAGCAGCGCGGGCATGAGCTCCTACAATGAGCAGTTCTTC.

The V and J genes are TRBV6-5 and TRBJ1-5; a possible D gene is TRBD1 (6 bases). V dropped 0 bases and J dropped 6 bases, with 6 bases sitting between them. Germline V gene lookup returns CDR1 MNHEY and CDR2 SVGAGI. The CDR3 has 13 amino acids. The CDR3 bases are TGTGCCAGCAGTTACTCCAGGGGTCAGCCCCAGCATTTT. It yields the protein CASSYSRGQPQHF.

J is TRBJ2-1 and V is TRBV19; weak D call: TRBD1 (6 bases). V lost 0 bases to trimming and J lost 7 bases, with 13 bases between them. Germline V CDR1 and CDR2: LNHDA, SQIVND (reference sequence). The CDR3 runs 15 residues. DNA of the CDR3: TGTGCCAGTAGTATAGATATTGGACAGTTGAATGAGCAGTTCTTC. This translates into CASSIDIGQLNEQFF.

The chain is built from TRBV5-1 and TRBJ2-3, with 13 bases that match TRBD2. The CDR3 consists of 17 residues. V lost 0 bases, J lost 6 bases, and 7 bases stayed unmatched. From germline, CDR1 is SGHRS and CDR2 YFSETQ. CDR3 nucleotide sequence: TGCGCCAGCAGCTTGGCCGAGGGACTAGCGGGATTGGATACGCAGTATTTT. Residues: CASSLAEGLAGLDTQYF.

This clonotype was observed a few times. The CDR3 sequence: CASSPTGYTDTQYF. In DNA, the CDR3 is TGTGCCAGCAGCCCCACGGGATACACAGATACGCAGTATTTT. The chain couples TRBV5-6 to TRBJ2-3; D is perhaps TRBD2 (5 bases). There are 14 residues in the CDR3. Germline CDR1 is SGHDT and CDR2 is YYEEEE. V was shortened by 4 bases and J by 2 bases, with 11 bases between the two germline ends.

The rearrangement joins TRBV15 to TRBJ2-5; D is possibly TRBD2 (6 bases). The CDR3 is 17 amino acids. V lost 0 bases to trimming and J lost 2 bases, with 16 bases between them. Per the germline V gene, CDR1 is LNHNV and CDR2 is YYDKDF (reference sequence). The DNA of the CDR3 is TGTGCCACCAGCAGAGAACGGGAGCTCAGCGGGCAAGAGACCCAGTACTTC. It yields the protein CATSRERELSGQETQYF.

This clonotype turned up a few times. The rearrangement links TRBV12-3 or TRBV12-4 to TRBJ2-2, with 7 bases fitting TRBD2. V shed 3 bases, J shed 4 bases, and the junction held 5 bases outside the gene matches. The CDR3 contains 15 residues. CDR3 in amino acids: CASSLSASGTGELFF. CDR3 sequence (DNA): TGTGCCAGCAGTTTGAGCGCTAGCGGCACCGGGGAGCTGTTTTTT.

This chain uses TRBV6-2 or TRBV6-3 with TRBJ2-7; 7 positions match TRBD1. V lost 6 bases to trimming and J lost 3 bases; unmatched junction nucleotides: 5. This CDR3 spans 13 amino acids. Germline V gene sequence: CDR1 MNHEY, CDR2 SVGEGT. CDR3 sequence: CASSYRDSYEQYF. The CDR3 DNA reads TGTGCCAGCAGCTACCGGGACAGCTACGAGCAGTACTTC.

This clonotype has ten or more counts. The CDR3 coding sequence is TGTGCCAGCAGCCAAGATCACTCGGCAGGGGGAACGGGCAATCAGCCCCAGCATTTT. Its protein product is CASSQDHSAGGTGNQPQHF. The rearrangement joins TRBV3-1 to TRBJ1-5, with 7 positions matching TRBD1. The CDR3 contains 19 residues. V lost 0 bases to trimming and J lost 2 bases; unmatched junction nucleotides: 13. The germline gives CDR1 LGHDT, CDR2 YNNKEL (reference sequence).

This clonotype has just a few counts. J is TRBJ2-7 and V is TRBV5-1; 10 bases are shared with TRBD2. The germline CDR1 and CDR2 sequences are SGHRS and YFSETQ. V lost 5 bases and J lost 4; bases outside the gene matches: 9. The CDR3 spans 15 residues. The chain's CDR3 is CASRASGSPFYEQYF. The CDR3 nucleotides read TGCGCCAGCAGGGCTAGCGGGAGCCCCTTTTACGAGCAGTACTTC.

This clonotype has at least ten counts. The rearrangement links TRBV10-3 to TRBJ1-5, with D uncertain. CDR1 and CDR2 from the germline V gene are ENHRY and SYGVKD. This CDR3 comprises 10 residues. Trimming removed 8 bases at V and 6 bases at J, with 5 bases between. The CDR3 loop reads CAIGSQPQHF. The DNA of the CDR3 is TGTGCCATCGGTAGTCAGCCCCAGCATTTT.

The chain is built from TRBV12-3 or TRBV12-4 and TRBJ2-5; D possibly uses TRBD1 or TRBD2 (6 bases each). V was trimmed by 6 bases and J by 2 bases, leaving 13 bases between them. The CDR3 contains 14 residues. The CDR3 bases are TGTGCCAGCAGCCCCCCGGGGGCGCAAGAGACCCAGTACTTC. Translating it yields CASSPPGAQETQYF.

This clonotype turned up a few times. The V gene is TRBV13, the J gene TRBJ2-7; 9 bases map to TRBD2. CDR1 and CDR2 (germline): PRHDT, FYEKMQ (reference sequence). The J segment lost 3 bases and the V segment lost 6 bases, leaving 6 bases of the junction unmatched. The CDR3 consists of 14 residues. CDR3 DNA: TGTGCCAGCAGATCCCGGACTAGCGACTACGAGCAGTACTTC. It specifies CASRSRTSDYEQYF.

This clonotype was detected a few times. The chain couples TRBV13 to TRBJ2-5; D might be TRBD1 or TRBD2, each matching 7 bases. Deletions cut 5 bases from V and 1 base from J, with 17 bases between. Germline-derived CDR1 and CDR2 are PRHDT and FYEKMQ (reference sequence). The CDR3 is 16 amino acids. CDR3 in amino acids: CASSPAGGEIQETQYF. The CDR3 bases are TGTGCCAGCAGCCCAGCAGGGGGGGAAATCCAAGAGACCCAGTACTTC.

There are many counts of this clonotype. The chain uses TRBV4-1 and TRBJ2-1; either TRBD1 or TRBD2 may fit D (5 bases each). With 1 base removed from V and 3 bases from J, the gap between germline ends came to 10 bases. CDR1 MGHRA and CDR2 YSYEKL come from the germline V gene. The length of the CDR3 is 15 residues. The DNA of the CDR3 is TGCGCCAGCAGCCAAGTATTTGGGGGCTACAATGAGCAGTTCTTC. Translating gives CASSQVFGGYNEQFF.

This clonotype was counted a few times. This chain links TRBV20-1 with TRBJ2-7; 7 nucleotides agree with TRBD1. The CDR3 is 13 amino acids. Looked up from germline, CDR1 is DFQATT and CDR2 is SNEGSKA (reference sequence). The J segment lost 1 base and the V segment lost 1 base, leaving 1 base of the junction unmatched. The CDR3 bases are TGCAGTGCTAGAGTCAGGGGGTCCTACGAGCAGTACTTC. This gives the protein CSARVRGSYEQYF.